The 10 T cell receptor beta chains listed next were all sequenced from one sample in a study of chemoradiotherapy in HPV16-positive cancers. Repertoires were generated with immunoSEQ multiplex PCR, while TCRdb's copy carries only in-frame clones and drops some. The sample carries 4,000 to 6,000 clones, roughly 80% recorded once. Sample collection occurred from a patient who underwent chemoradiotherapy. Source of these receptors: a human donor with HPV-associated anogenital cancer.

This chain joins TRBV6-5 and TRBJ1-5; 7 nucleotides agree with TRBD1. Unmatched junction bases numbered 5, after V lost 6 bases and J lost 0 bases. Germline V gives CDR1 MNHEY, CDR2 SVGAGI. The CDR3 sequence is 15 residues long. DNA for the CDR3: TGTGCCAGCAGCCCCAGGGGGGATAGCAATCAGCCCCAGCATTTT. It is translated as CASSPRGDSNQPQHF.

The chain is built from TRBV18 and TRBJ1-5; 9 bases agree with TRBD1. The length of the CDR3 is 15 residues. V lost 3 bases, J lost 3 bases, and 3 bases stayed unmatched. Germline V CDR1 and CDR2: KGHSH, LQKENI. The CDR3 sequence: CASSPGTGNNQPQHF. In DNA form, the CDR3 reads TGTGCCAGCTCACCCGGGACAGGGAACAATCAGCCCCAGCATTTT.

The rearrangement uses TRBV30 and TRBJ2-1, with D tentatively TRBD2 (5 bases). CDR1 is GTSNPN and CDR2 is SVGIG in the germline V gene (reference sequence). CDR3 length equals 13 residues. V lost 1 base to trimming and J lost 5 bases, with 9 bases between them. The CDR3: CAWSDKADNEQFF. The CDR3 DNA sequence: TGTGCCTGGAGTGATAAAGCGGACAATGAGCAGTTCTTC.

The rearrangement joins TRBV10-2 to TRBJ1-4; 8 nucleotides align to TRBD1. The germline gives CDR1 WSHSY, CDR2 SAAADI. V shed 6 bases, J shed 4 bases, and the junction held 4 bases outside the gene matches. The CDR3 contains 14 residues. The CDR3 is CASSQTGDNEKLFF. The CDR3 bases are TGCGCCAGCAGCCAGACAGGGGATAATGAAAAACTGTTTTTT.

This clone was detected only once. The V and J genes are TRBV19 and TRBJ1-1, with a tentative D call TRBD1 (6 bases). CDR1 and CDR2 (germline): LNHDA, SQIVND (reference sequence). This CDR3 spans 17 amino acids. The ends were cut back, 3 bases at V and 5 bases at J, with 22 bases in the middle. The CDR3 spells CASSIQGVSRGRTEAFF. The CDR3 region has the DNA TGTGCCAGTAGTATTCAAGGCGTTTCGAGGGGGAGAACTGAAGCTTTCTTT.

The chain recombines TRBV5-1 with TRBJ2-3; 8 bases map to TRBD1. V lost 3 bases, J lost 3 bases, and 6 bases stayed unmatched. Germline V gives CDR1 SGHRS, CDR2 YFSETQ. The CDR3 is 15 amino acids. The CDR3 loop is CASSSRQGFTDTQYF. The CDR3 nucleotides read TGCGCCAGCAGCTCGAGACAGGGGTTTACAGATACGCAGTATTTT. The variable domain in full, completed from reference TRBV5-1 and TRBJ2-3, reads KAGVTQTPRYLIKTRGQQVTLSCSPISGHRSVSWYQQTPGQGLQFLFEYFSETQRNKGNFPGRFSGRQFSNSRSEMNVSTLELGDSALYLCASSSRQGFTDTQYFGPGTRLTVL.

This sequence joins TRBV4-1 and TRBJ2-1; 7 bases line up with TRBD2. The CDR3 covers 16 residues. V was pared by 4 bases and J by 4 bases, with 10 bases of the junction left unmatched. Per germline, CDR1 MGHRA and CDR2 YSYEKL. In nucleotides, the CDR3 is TGCGCCAGCAGCCGTCCGACTAGCAGCAATTACAATGAGCAGTTCTTC. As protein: CASSRPTSSNYNEQFF.

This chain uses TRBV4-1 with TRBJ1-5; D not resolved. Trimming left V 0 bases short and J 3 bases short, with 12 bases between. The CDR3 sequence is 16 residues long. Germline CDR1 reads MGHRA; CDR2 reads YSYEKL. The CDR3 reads CASSQDTGSYNQPQHF. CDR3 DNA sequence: TGCGCCAGCAGCCAAGATACGGGGAGCTACAATCAGCCCCAGCATTTT.

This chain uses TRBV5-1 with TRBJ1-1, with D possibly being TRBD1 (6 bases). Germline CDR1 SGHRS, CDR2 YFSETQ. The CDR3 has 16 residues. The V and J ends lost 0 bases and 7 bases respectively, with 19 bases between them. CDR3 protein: CASSLESRGRTDEAFF. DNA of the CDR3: TGCGCCAGCAGCTTGGAGAGCAGGGGACGAACAGATGAAGCTTTCTTT.

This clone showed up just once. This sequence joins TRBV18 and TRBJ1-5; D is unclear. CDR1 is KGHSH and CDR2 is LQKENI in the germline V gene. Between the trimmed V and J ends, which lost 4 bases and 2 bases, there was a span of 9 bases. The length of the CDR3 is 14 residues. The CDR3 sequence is CASSRVHGNQPQHF. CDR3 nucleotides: TGTGCCAGCTCACGTGTCCATGGCAATCAGCCCCAGCATTTT.